The entry that follows covers one T cell receptor (beta chain) sequence. Profiling relied on immunoSEQ multiplex PCR, and the TCRdb table lists in-frame clones only, not all of them. The sample has 50,000 to 60,000 clones, less than 75% seen once. The data derive from a study of T cell clones after liver transplantation. This clonotype originated in a human patient who received a liver transplant. Some of the T cells might come from the graft donor. The input for sequencing was CD4+ T cells from blood, taken at the 22-month timepoint.

CDR3 sequence (DNA): TGTGCCATCAGTGAGTCGAAGGGACATGGCTACACCTTC. This codes for CAISESKGHGYTF. The chain combines TRBV10-3 with TRBJ1-2; tentatively, D is TRBD1 (5 bases). The V gene lost 0 bases and the J gene lost 6 bases, with 8 bases spanning the gap. Germline assignment: CDR1 ENHRY and CDR2 SYGVKD. This CDR3 comprises 13 residues.